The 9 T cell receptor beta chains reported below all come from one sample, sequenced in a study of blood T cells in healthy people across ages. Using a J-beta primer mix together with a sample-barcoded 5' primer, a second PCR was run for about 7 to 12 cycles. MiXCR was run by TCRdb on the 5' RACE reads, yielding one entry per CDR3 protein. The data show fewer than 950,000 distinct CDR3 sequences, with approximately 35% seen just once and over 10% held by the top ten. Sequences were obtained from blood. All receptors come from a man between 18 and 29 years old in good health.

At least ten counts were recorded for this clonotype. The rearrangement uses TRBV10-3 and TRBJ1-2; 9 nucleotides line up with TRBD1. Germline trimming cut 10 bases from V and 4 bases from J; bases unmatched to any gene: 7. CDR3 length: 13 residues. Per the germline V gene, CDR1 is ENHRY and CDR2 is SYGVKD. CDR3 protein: CATGQGIGYGYTF. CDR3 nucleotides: TGTGCCACAGGACAGGGGATAGGCTATGGCTACACCTTC.

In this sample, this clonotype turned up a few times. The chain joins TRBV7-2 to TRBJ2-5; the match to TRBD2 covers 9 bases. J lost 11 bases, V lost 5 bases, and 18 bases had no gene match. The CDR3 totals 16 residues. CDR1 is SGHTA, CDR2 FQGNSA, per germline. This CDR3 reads CASSLHGTSQLSEQYF. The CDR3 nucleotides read TGTGCCAGCAGCCTACACGGGACTAGCCAATTAAGTGAGCAGTACTTC.

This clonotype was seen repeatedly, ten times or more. The CDR3 sequence is CASSQDTRGGYTEAFF. CDR3 sequence (DNA): TGCGCCAGCAGCCAAGATACTAGGGGGGGCTACACTGAAGCTTTCTTT. J is TRBJ1-1 and V is TRBV4-1; D is possibly TRBD1 (6 bases). Germline V gene data show CDR1 as MGHRA and CDR2 as YSYEKL. The CDR3 has 16 amino acids. The V end was cut by 0 bases, the J end by 3 bases, with 14 bases between.

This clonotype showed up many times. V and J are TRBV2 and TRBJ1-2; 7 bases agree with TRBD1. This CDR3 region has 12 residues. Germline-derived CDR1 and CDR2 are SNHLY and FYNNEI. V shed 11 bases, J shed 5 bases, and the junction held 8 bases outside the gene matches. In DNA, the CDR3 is TGTGCCGAGGGGGCGCCTAGATATGGCTACACCTTC. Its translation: CAEGAPRYGYTF.

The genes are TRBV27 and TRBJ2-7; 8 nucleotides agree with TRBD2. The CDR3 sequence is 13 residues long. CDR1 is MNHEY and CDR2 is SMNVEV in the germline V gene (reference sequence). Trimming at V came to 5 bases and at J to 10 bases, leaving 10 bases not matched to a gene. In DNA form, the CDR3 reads TGTGCCAGCAGTGCCGGGACTAGGCTTATTCAGTACTTC. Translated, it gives CASSAGTRLIQYF.

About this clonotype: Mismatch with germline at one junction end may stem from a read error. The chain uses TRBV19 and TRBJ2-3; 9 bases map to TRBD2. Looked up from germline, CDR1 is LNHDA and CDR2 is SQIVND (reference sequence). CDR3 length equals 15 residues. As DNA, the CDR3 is TGTGCCAGTAGGGGCCGAGCGGGGGGCACAGATGCGCAGTATTTT. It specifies CASRGRAGGTDAQYF.

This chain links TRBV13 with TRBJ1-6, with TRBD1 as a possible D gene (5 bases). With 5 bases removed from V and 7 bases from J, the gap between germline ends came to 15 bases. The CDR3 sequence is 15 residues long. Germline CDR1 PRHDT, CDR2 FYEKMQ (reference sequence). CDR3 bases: TGTGCCAGCAGCCCACGGGACCTATTGAATTCACCCCTCCACTTT. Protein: CASSPRDLLNSPLHF.

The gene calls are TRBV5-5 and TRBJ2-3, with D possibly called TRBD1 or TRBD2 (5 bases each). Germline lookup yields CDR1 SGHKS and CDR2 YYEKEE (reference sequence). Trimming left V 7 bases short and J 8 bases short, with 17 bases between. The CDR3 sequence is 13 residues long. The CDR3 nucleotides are TGTGCCAGCGCAGGGAGCCTAGGAGGTACGCAGTATTTT. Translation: CASAGSLGGTQYF.

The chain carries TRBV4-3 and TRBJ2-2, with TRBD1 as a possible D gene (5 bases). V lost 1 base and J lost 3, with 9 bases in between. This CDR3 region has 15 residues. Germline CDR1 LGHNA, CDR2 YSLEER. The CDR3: CASSQGGRYTGELFF. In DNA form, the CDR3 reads TGCGCCAGCAGCCAAGGGGGCCGGTACACCGGGGAGCTGTTTTTT.